This entry lists 22 T cell receptor beta chains sequenced from one sample in a study of chemoradiotherapy in HPV16-positive cancers. Produced via immunoSEQ multiplex PCR; TCRdb's table is partial and in-frame only. The sample has approximately 8,000 clones, 55% to 80% seen once. Collection of the sample occurred from a patient who underwent chemoradiotherapy. These receptors all stem from a human donor with HPV-associated anogenital cancer.

The CDR3 sequence is CAWKPINYGYTF. CDR3 DNA: TGTGCCTGGAAGCCGATTAACTATGGCTACACCTTC. The rearrangement links TRBV30 to TRBJ1-2; D uncertain. Per the germline V gene, CDR1 is GTSNPN and CDR2 is SVGIG (reference sequence). The CDR3 totals 12 residues. Trimming left V 4 bases short and J 1 base short, with 7 bases between.

V and J are TRBV6-1 and TRBJ2-7, with 8 bases matching TRBD1. The V segment lost 5 bases and the J segment 12 bases; nucleotides outside the gene matches: 15. This CDR3 contains 14 residues. CDR1 is MNHNS, CDR2 SASEGT, per germline. CDR3 coding DNA: TGTGCCAGCAGTTCAGGACAGGGTGATGTGTGGGGGTACTTC. Translating gives CASSSGQGDVWGYF.

This sequence joins TRBV11-3 and TRBJ1-3; D remains ambiguous. The CDR3 totals 15 residues. Germline V gives CDR1 SGHNT, CDR2 YENEEA. The V end was cut by 0 bases, the J end by 9 bases, with 15 bases between. CDR3 amino acids: CASSLEGPLGGTIYF. The DNA for the CDR3 is TGTGCCAGCAGCTTAGAAGGCCCTCTGGGAGGCACCATATATTTT.

This clone appeared a few times. The V gene is TRBV30, the J gene TRBJ2-3, with D perhaps TRBD1 (5 bases). This CDR3 spans 14 amino acids. Per germline, CDR1 GTSNPN and CDR2 SVGIG (reference sequence). Trimming pared 3 bases from V and 4 bases from J, leaving 14 bases between. The CDR3 spells CAWRAGSASDTQYF. The CDR3, as DNA: TGTGCCTGGAGGGCAGGGTCGGCCTCAGATACGCAGTATTTT.

This chain uses TRBV9 with TRBJ2-1; possible D gene TRBD2, 5 bases. The V and J ends lost 3 bases and 0 bases respectively, with 16 bases between them. This CDR3 comprises 17 residues. Per the germline V gene, CDR1 is SGDLS and CDR2 is YYNGEE. This CDR3 is CASSDRAPGSSYNEQFF. CDR3 DNA sequence: TGTGCCAGCAGCGACCGGGCCCCGGGAAGCTCCTACAATGAGCAGTTCTTC.

The chain links TRBV7-2 to TRBJ2-5; no clear D. The CDR3 is made up of 12 amino acids. Germline V gene lookup returns CDR1 SGHTA and CDR2 FQGNSA. The V end was cut by 2 bases, the J end by 5 bases, with 6 bases between. CDR3: CASSLHVETQYF. The DNA for the CDR3 is TGTGCCAGCAGCTTACACGTGGAGACCCAGTACTTC.

The chain joins TRBV2 to TRBJ2-7; D might be TRBD1 or TRBD2, each matching 5 bases. V lost 11 bases and J lost 4, with 18 bases in between. Germline V gene sequence: CDR1 SNHLY, CDR2 FYNNEI. The CDR3 has 13 residues. The CDR3 DNA reads as TGTGCCGGGTCCTTGGGACCGGGGTACGAGCAGTACGTC. Its translation is CAGSLGPGYEQYV.

This clone has only a few counts. The chain uses TRBV4-1 and TRBJ1-2, with D possibly TRBD1 on 6 matching bases. The germline gives CDR1 MGHRA, CDR2 YSYEKL. The CDR3 sequence is 15 residues long. The ends were cut back, 4 bases at V and 1 base at J, with 13 bases in the middle. CDR3: CASSPFRGDNYGYTF. DNA of the CDR3: TGCGCCAGCAGCCCGTTCAGGGGAGATAACTATGGCTACACCTTC.

Only a few counts were recorded for this clone. The V call is TRBV30, the J call TRBJ1-4; D possibly corresponds to TRBD1 (5 bases). Deletions cut 8 bases from V and 8 bases from J, with 18 bases between. Germline CDR1 and CDR2: GTSNPN and SVGIG (reference sequence). The CDR3 length is 13 residues. This CDR3 reads CAGSGTPTEKLFF. The DNA of the CDR3 is TGTGCCGGTTCAGGGACCCCGACGGAAAAACTGTTTTTT.

The V gene is TRBV16, the J gene TRBJ2-1, with TRBD2 matching over 10 bases. Germline-derived CDR1 and CDR2 are KGHSY and FQNENV. Unmatched junction bases numbered 11, after V lost 2 bases and J lost 1 base. CDR3 length: 19 residues. DNA of the CDR3: TGTGCCAGCAGCCAACTGGCTAGCGGGAGTCCCTTATCCTACAATGAGCAGTTCTTC. Translation gives CASSQLASGSPLSYNEQFF.

The rearrangement uses TRBV7-2 and TRBJ2-1; no definite D call. The CDR3 spans 15 residues. Trimming removed 5 bases at V and 5 bases at J, with 16 bases between. Per the germline V gene, CDR1 is SGHTA and CDR2 is FQGNSA. CDR3: CASSLTMNGDNEQFF. CDR3 nucleotides: TGTGCCAGCAGCCTAACTATGAACGGAGACAATGAGCAGTTCTTC. The whole variable domain, filled in from reference TRBV7-2 and TRBJ2-1, reads GAGVSQSPSNKVTEKGKDVELRCDPISGHTALYWYRQSLGQGLEFLIYFQGNSAPDKSGLPSDRFSAERTGGSVSTLTIQRTQQEDSAVYLCASSLTMNGDNEQFFGPGTRLTVL.

J is TRBJ2-2 and V is TRBV4-3; 9 bases map to TRBD1. CDR3 length equals 16 residues. Germline V gene lookup returns CDR1 LGHNA and CDR2 YSLEER. Trimming at V came to 2 bases and at J to 4 bases, leaving 5 bases not matched to a gene. In DNA, the CDR3 is TGCGCCAGCAGCCAACGGGACAGGGCTGGCACCGGGGAGCTGTTTTTT. Encoded protein: CASSQRDRAGTGELFF.

The V call is TRBV5-1, the J call TRBJ2-7; D may be TRBD2 (6 bases). The CDR3 covers 13 residues. V was cut by 3 bases and J by 6 bases, with 13 bases left in between. CDR1 SGHRS and CDR2 YFSETQ come from the germline V gene. In DNA form, the CDR3 reads TGCGCCAGCAGCTCCGGCGGGGTATCCGAGCAGTACGTC. This codes for CASSSGGVSEQYV.

The chain employs TRBV7-8 and TRBJ1-2; D may be TRBD1 (6 bases). The germline V and J ends were trimmed by 1 base and 4 bases, with 10 bases remaining between them. CDR3 length equals 14 residues. Looked up from germline, CDR1 is SGHVS and CDR2 is FQNEAQ. The CDR3 here is CASSLVRTAYGYTF. The CDR3 DNA is TGTGCCAGCAGCTTAGTCCGGACAGCCTATGGCTACACCTTC.

V usage is TRBV7-6 and J usage is TRBJ2-7; tentatively, D is TRBD2 (5 bases). The germline V and J ends were trimmed by 1 base and 3 bases, with 13 bases remaining between them. The germline V gene has CDR1 SGHVS and CDR2 FNYEAQ. CDR3 length: 15 amino acids. DNA of the CDR3: TGTGCCAGCAGCTTAGTAGGAGGAAGGTACTACGAGCAGTACTTC. It specifies CASSLVGGRYYEQYF.

This clone was counted only a few times. The CDR3, as DNA: TGCGCCAGCAGCCTGACTAGGTTCGGGGAGACCCAGTACTTC. It translates to CASSLTRFGETQYF. The V and J genes are TRBV4-3 and TRBJ2-5; possibly TRBD2 for D (6 bases). CDR1 and CDR2 (germline): LGHNA, YSLEER. There are 14 residues in the CDR3. Trimming pared 4 bases from V and 5 bases from J, leaving 14 bases between.

The chain combines TRBV6-5 with TRBJ1-1; D possibly corresponds to TRBD1 (6 bases). Trimming pared 6 bases from V and 0 bases from J, leaving 14 bases between. The V gene's germline CDR1 is MNHEY and CDR2 SVGAGI. This CDR3 is built from 15 residues. CDR3 sequence (DNA): TGTGCCAGCAGCCACCCAGGGGTCGTGAACACTGAAGCTTTCTTT. This sequence encodes CASSHPGVVNTEAFF.

The rearrangement joins TRBV30 to TRBJ1-3; D remains ambiguous. V was pared by 4 bases and J by 0 bases, with 13 bases between. The germline V gene encodes CDR1 GTSNPN and CDR2 SVGIG (reference sequence). The CDR3 has 15 residues. The CDR3 loop is CAWKGQAISGNTIYF. CDR3 DNA: TGTGCCTGGAAAGGGCAGGCAATCTCTGGAAACACCATATATTTT.

The V call is TRBV6-6, the J call TRBJ2-7, with D possibly TRBD1 on 6 matching bases. This CDR3 has 14 residues. Trimming cost V 6 bases and J 2 bases, with 14 bases left between them. Germline V gene lookup returns CDR1 MNHNY and CDR2 SVGAGI (reference sequence). The CDR3 DNA follows: TGTGCCAGCAGCACCGGACAGTTAACCTACGAGCAGTACTTC. Translating it yields CASSTGQLTYEQYF.

Only a few counts were recorded for this clone. This chain links TRBV7-2 with TRBJ2-5; possible D gene TRBD2, 5 bases. V shed 1 base and J shed 4 bases, with 13 bases lying between them. Germline loops: CDR1 SGHTA, CDR2 FQGNSA. The CDR3 spans 15 residues. CDR3 nucleotide sequence: TGTGCCAGCAGCTTAGTCCACAGCCGGGGAGAGACCCAGTACTTC. It specifies CASSLVHSRGETQYF.

The gene calls are TRBV5-1 and TRBJ1-2; D may be TRBD1 (5 bases). This CDR3 contains 14 residues. CDR1 and CDR2 from the germline V gene are SGHRS and YFSETQ. V was cut by 4 bases and J by 3 bases, with 13 bases left in between. The CDR3: CASSPGGRDYGYTF. DNA of the CDR3: TGCGCCAGCAGCCCCGGGGGAAGGGACTATGGCTACACCTTC.

V is TRBV5-1 and J is TRBJ2-1; 8 nucleotides align to TRBD1. The CDR3 runs to 16 residues. V lost 4 bases to trimming and J lost 8 bases; unmatched junction nucleotides: 14. CDR1 and CDR2 (germline): SGHRS, YFSETQ. DNA for the CDR3: TGCGCCAGCAGCCTCCTAACAGGGGGAGTTCTGTATGAGCAGTTCTTC. Protein: CASSLLTGGVLYEQFF.